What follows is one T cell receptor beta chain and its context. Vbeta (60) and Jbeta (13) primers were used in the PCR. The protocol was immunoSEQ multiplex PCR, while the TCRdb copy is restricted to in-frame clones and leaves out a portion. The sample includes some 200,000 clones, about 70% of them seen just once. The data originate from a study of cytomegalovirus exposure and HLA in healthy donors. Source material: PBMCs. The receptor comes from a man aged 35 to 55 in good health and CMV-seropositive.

In nucleotides, the CDR3 is TGTGCCAGTAGTATCGGGGGACAGGGGGCCTACGAGCAGTACTTC. Encoded protein: CASSIGGQGAYEQYF. The chain links TRBV19 to TRBJ2-7; 11 bases fit TRBD1. The CDR3 extends over 15 amino acids. V trimming: 3 bases; J trimming: 2 bases; junction bases outside the gene matches: 3. Germline CDR1 reads LNHDA; CDR2 reads SQIVND (reference sequence). The full variable domain, with the rest looked up from reference TRBV19 and TRBJ2-7, is DGGITQSPKYLFRKEGQNVTLSCEQNLNHDAMYWYRQDPGQGLRLIYYSQIVNDFQKGDIAEGYSVSREKKESFPLTVTSAQKNPTAFYLCASSIGGQGAYEQYFGPGTRLTVT.